The rows below give T cell receptor beta chains drawn from one sample of a study of T cell responses to AZD1222 COVID-19 vaccine. This table comes from immunoSEQ multiplex PCR, and its TCRdb copy is limited to in-frame clones, with some not included. Of around 88,000 clones in the sample, roughly nine tenths are singletons; the top ten hold 7%. Sequenced material: peripheral blood, taken on day 0 of AZD1222 vaccination. These receptors were taken from an adult in good health. Each CDR3 is given with its conserved first and last residue. The D gene is left open where the match is weak. Size values are once, few and many counts, or a class for expanded clones, and some rows have none.

clone size | J gene | V gene | D gene | CDR3 DNA | CDR3 protein
- | TRBJ2-1 | TRBV11-2 | TRBD2 | TGTGCCAGCAGCCAGCGGGGGGGTTACAATAATGAGCAGTTCTTC | CASSQRGGYNNEQFF
- | TRBJ1-1 | TRBV6-5 | - | TGTGCCAGCAGCATCGGTGGGAGGACTGAAGCTTTCTTT | CASSIGGRTEAFF
- | TRBJ1-5 | TRBV28 | - | TGTGCCAGCAGTTTCAGGGCCGGTCAGCCCCAGCATTTT | CASSFRAGQPQHF
- | TRBJ2-1 | TRBV28 | - | TGTGCCAGCAGTTTCGCGGGCAAACTCTACAATGAGCAGTTCTTC | CASSFAGKLYNEQFF
- | TRBJ1-2 | TRBV20-1 | - | TGCAGTGCTAGTCGGCAGGGTGGTCCTTATGGCTACACCTTC | CSASRQGGPYGYTF
- | TRBJ1-2 | TRBV5-1 | - | TGCGCCAGCAGCTTGGCCCAGGCAGGGTTAAACTATGGCTACACCTTC | CASSLAQAGLNYGYTF
once | TRBJ1-1 | TRBV5-1 | - | TGCGCCAGCAGCTTGGGTCTGGGTGCCACTGAAGCTTTCTTT | CASSLGLGATEAFF
once | TRBJ1-1 | TRBV28 | - | TGTGCCAGCAGTTTATTAGGGGCAGGGTCCGCTGAAGCTTTCTTT | CASSLLGAGSAEAFF
- | TRBJ2-7 | TRBV12-3/TRBV12-4 | TRBD1 | TGTGCCATCCAGCAGGGACAGGCCTACGAGCAGTACTTC | CAIQQGQAYEQYF
- | TRBJ1-2 | TRBV19 | - | TGTGCCAGTAGGTGGGGATATGGCTACACCTTC | CASRWGYGYTF
- | TRBJ1-1 | TRBV19 | - | TGTGCCAGTAGGAAAAGACAGAACACTGAAGCTTTCTTT | CASRKRQNTEAFF
- | TRBJ2-3 | TRBV5-8 | - | TGTGCCAGTCGGGACAAGGACACAGATACGCAGTATTTT | CASRDKDTDTQYF
- | TRBJ2-1 | TRBV10-3 | - | TGTGCCATCAGCCGGGACAACAATGAGCAGTTCTTC | CAISRDNNEQFF
- | TRBJ1-4 | TRBV30 | - | TGTGCCTGGAGCACAGGGAATGGGGATGAAAAACTGTTTTTT | CAWSTGNGDEKLFF
- | TRBJ1-1 | TRBV5-4 | - | TGTGCCAGCAGCTCTCTCCCCGACAGGAGAGGCTTGAACACTGAAGCTTTCTTT | CASSSLPDRRGLNTEAFF
- | TRBJ2-1 | TRBV19 | - | TGTGCCAGTAGTATGTATACTCCCTACAATGAGCAGTTCTTC | CASSMYTPYNEQFF
- | TRBJ2-5 | TRBV28 | - | TGTGCCAGCAGCCTTCAATGGAGACCCACGGAGACCCAGTACTTC | CASSLQWRPTETQYF
- | TRBJ2-7 | TRBV9 | TRBD2 | TGTGCCAGCAGCGAGGGACTAGCGGGAGACGAGCAGTACTTC | CASSEGLAGDEQYF
- | TRBJ1-4 | TRBV18 | TRBD1 | TGTGCCAGCTCACCCTCATCACAGGGGGCGGGTGAAAAACTGTTTTTT | CASSPSSQGAGEKLFF
- | TRBJ2-7 | TRBV3-1/TRBV3-2 | - | TGTGCCAGCAGCCAAGATTTGCGAGTAGCCTACGAGCAGTACTTC | CASSQDLRVAYEQYF
once | TRBJ2-7 | TRBV7-6 | - | TGTGCCAGCAGCTTCATGTCAGGTGAAACCTACGAGCAGTACTTC | CASSFMSGETYEQYF
- | TRBJ1-1 | TRBV6-5 | - | TGTGCCAGCAGTTATCGGGATGTCCGTGTCACTGAAGCTTTCTTT | CASSYRDVRVTEAFF
- | TRBJ1-1 | TRBV4-2 | - | TGTGCCAGCAGCCAAGGGGTCGGGGTTATCACTGAAGCTTTCTTT | CASSQGVGVITEAFF
- | TRBJ1-2 | TRBV28 | - | TGTGCCAGCACCCGCGGGGGGGGCAAAGGCTACACCTTC | CASTRGGGKGYTF
- | TRBJ1-5 | TRBV25-1 | TRBD1 | TGTGCCAGCATGCCCACAGGGGGCGAAAATCAGCCCCAGCATTTT | CASMPTGGENQPQHF
- | TRBJ1-4 | TRBV12-3/TRBV12-4 | - | TGTGCCAGCAGGGAACAGGTGAATGAAAAACTGTTTTTT | CASREQVNEKLFF
- | TRBJ2-1 | TRBV11-2 | TRBD2 | TGTGCCAGCAGCTTAGGACTAGCGGGAGGGCTTAATGAGCAGTTCTTC | CASSLGLAGGLNEQFF
once | TRBJ1-3 | TRBV27 | - | TGTGCCAGCAGTGGAGGGGGTGGAAACACCATATATTTT | CASSGGGGNTIYF
- | TRBJ1-2 | TRBV7-8 | - | TGTGCCAGCAGCTTAGGTGGCGGATCCTATGGCTACACCTTC | CASSLGGGSYGYTF
- | TRBJ1-6 | TRBV2 | - | TGTGCCAGCAGTGTCAACCTCAGGGCCTCCAATTCACCCCTCCACTTT | CASSVNLRASNSPLHF
- | TRBJ2-7 | TRBV6-6 | TRBD1 | TGTGCCAGCAGTCCGGCCGGGACAGCATTCTACGAGCAGTACTTC | CASSPAGTAFYEQYF
- | TRBJ1-3 | TRBV27 | TRBD1 | TGTGCCAGCAGTTTATCGGGTCAGGGGGCGCGGAACACCATATATTTT | CASSLSGQGARNTIYF
- | TRBJ2-3 | TRBV9 | TRBD2 | TGTGCCAGCTCCCGACTAGCGGGAGGGTTTAGCACAGATACGCAGTATTTT | CASSRLAGGFSTDTQYF
- | TRBJ1-3 | TRBV19 | TRBD1 | TGTGCCAGTAGCGTACAGGGGTCTGGAAACACCATATATTTT | CASSVQGSGNTIYF
- | TRBJ1-6 | TRBV27 | - | TGTGCCAGCAGTTTCCTGGACACAGCCGGGCTCGGAAGTAATTCACCCCTCCACTTT | CASSFLDTAGLGSNSPLHF
- | TRBJ2-3 | TRBV5-6 | TRBD2 | TGTGCCAGCACCCTACCGGGGGGGAGGGGCCCAGATACGCAGTATTTT | CASTLPGGRGPDTQYF
- | TRBJ1-2 | TRBV4-3 | - | TGCGCCAGCAGCCAAGATATGGACAGCGGTGGCTACACCTTC | CASSQDMDSGGYTF
- | TRBJ1-5 | TRBV15 | - | TGTGCCACCACCCCCGACAGGTTTGGCCAGCCCCAGCATTTT | CATTPDRFGQPQHF
- | TRBJ2-7 | TRBV30 | TRBD1 | TGTGCCTGGAGTAGACAGGGGGCCGCCTACGAGCAGTACTTC | CAWSRQGAAYEQYF
- | TRBJ1-1 | TRBV10-3 | - | TGTGCCACCGCCTACGGGGGGTTAGGGACTGAAGCTTTCTTT | CATAYGGLGTEAFF
- | TRBJ1-2 | TRBV18 | TRBD1 | TGTGCCAGCTCACCAGGACAGGGCGGCTACACCTTC | CASSPGQGGYTF
few | TRBJ1-6 | TRBV18 | TRBD1 | TGTGCCAGCTCACTCCGGGACAGGGAGTCACCCCTCCACTTT | CASSLRDRESPLHF
- | TRBJ2-3 | TRBV5-1 | - | TGCGCCAGCAGCTCGTGGGCGGGGAGCACAGATACGCAGTATTTT | CASSSWAGSTDTQYF
- | TRBJ1-2 | TRBV29-1 | - | TGCAGCGTTGTTCGGGGAGCCTATGGCTACACCTTC | CSVVRGAYGYTF
- | TRBJ1-1 | TRBV12-1 | - | TGTGCCAGCAGCTTCTGCAGGAATCAGAACACTGAAGCTTTCTTT | CASSFCRNQNTEAFF
- | TRBJ1-5 | TRBV5-5 | - | TGTGCCAGCAGCTTGGAGGGACATAGCAATCAGCCCCAGCATTTT | CASSLEGHSNQPQHF
- | TRBJ1-4 | TRBV11-2 | TRBD1 | TGTGCCAGCAGCCCCCGGGACAGGATTAATGAAAAACTGTTTTTT | CASSPRDRINEKLFF
few | TRBJ2-3 | TRBV10-3 | TRBD2 | TGTGCCACCCATCCGAGGCGGGAGGGTGGCACAGATACGCAGTATTTT | CATHPRREGGTDTQYF